A selection of T cell receptor beta chains follows, all from one sample in a study of shared clonotypes between healthy human individuals. Clones were read by immunoSEQ multiplex PCR, and TCRdb kept only the in-frame ones, dropping some. This sample has over a million clones; 96% occur once, and the top ten carry over 1%. What was sequenced was naive CD4+ T cells sorted from blood. These receptors came from a man aged 25 to 40 in good health. The CDR3 runs from the conserved cysteine through the conserved F or W. The order of the fields is clone size, D gene, V gene, J gene, CDR3 protein, CDR3 DNA. D genes are given only for firm matches. The size field is filled for only some rows; it gives once, few, many or a size class.

abundance: -
d_gene: -
v_gene: TRBV11-2
j_gene: TRBJ2-1
CDR3aa: CASSLRYEQFF
CDR3nt: TGTGCCAGCAGCCTACGTTATGAGCAGTTCTTC

abundance: -
d_gene: TRBD2
v_gene: TRBV5-4
j_gene: TRBJ2-1
CDR3aa: CASSLAGGGQYNEQFF
CDR3nt: TGTGCCAGCAGCTTGGCCGGGGGGGGCCAGTACAATGAGCAGTTCTTC

abundance: -
d_gene: -
v_gene: TRBV5-6
j_gene: TRBJ2-7
CDR3aa: CASSLDRNSYEQYF
CDR3nt: TGTGCCAGCAGCTTGGACAGGAACTCCTACGAGCAGTACTTC

abundance: -
d_gene: -
v_gene: TRBV10-3
j_gene: TRBJ1-2
CDR3aa: CAISESIRAGDYGYTF
CDR3nt: TGTGCCATCAGTGAGTCGATTCGGGCAGGGGACTATGGCTACACCTTC

abundance: -
d_gene: -
v_gene: TRBV5-1
j_gene: TRBJ2-7
CDR3aa: CASRRQGWDEQYF
CDR3nt: TGCGCCAGCAGGAGGCAGGGGTGGGACGAGCAGTACTTC

abundance: -
d_gene: -
v_gene: TRBV2
j_gene: TRBJ1-5
CDR3aa: CASRKEGNQPQHF
CDR3nt: TGTGCCAGCAGAAAAGAGGGGAATCAGCCCCAGCATTTT

abundance: -
d_gene: -
v_gene: TRBV5-8
j_gene: TRBJ1-3
CDR3aa: CASSFTTGVYSGNTIYF
CDR3nt: TGTGCCAGCAGCTTTACGACAGGCGTCTACTCTGGAAACACCATATATTTT

abundance: -
d_gene: -
v_gene: TRBV10-1
j_gene: TRBJ2-1
CDR3aa: CASSETQRATYNEQFF
CDR3nt: TGCGCCAGCAGTGAGACCCAGCGCGCTACCTACAATGAGCAGTTCTTC

abundance: -
d_gene: TRBD2
v_gene: TRBV2
j_gene: TRBJ2-3
CDR3aa: CASRDRLAGRGTDTQYF
CDR3nt: TGTGCCAGCAGGGATCGACTAGCGGGAAGGGGGACAGATACGCAGTATTTT

abundance: -
d_gene: -
v_gene: TRBV20-1
j_gene: TRBJ2-4
CDR3aa: CSARAPEIQYF
CDR3nt: TGCAGTGCTAGGGCCCCTGAAATTCAGTACTTC

abundance: -
d_gene: -
v_gene: TRBV7-9
j_gene: TRBJ2-1
CDR3aa: CASSLVSVMVGEQFF
CDR3nt: TGTGCCAGCAGCTTAGTGTCTGTAATGGTCGGTGAGCAGTTCTTC

abundance: -
d_gene: -
v_gene: TRBV11-3
j_gene: TRBJ1-1
CDR3aa: CASSLRWNTEAFF
CDR3nt: TGTGCCAGCAGCTTAAGGTGGAACACTGAAGCTTTCTTT

abundance: -
d_gene: TRBD1
v_gene: TRBV18
j_gene: TRBJ1-5
CDR3aa: CASSPRQGHNQPQHF
CDR3nt: TGTGCCAGCTCACCCCGACAGGGACACAATCAGCCCCAGCATTTT

abundance: -
d_gene: -
v_gene: TRBV29-1
j_gene: TRBJ2-6
CDR3aa: CSVLTEAGANVLTF
CDR3nt: TGCAGCGTTTTGACAGAGGCTGGGGCCAACGTCCTGACTTTC

abundance: once
d_gene: -
v_gene: TRBV27
j_gene: TRBJ2-1
CDR3aa: CASSSRDRYNEQFF
CDR3nt: TGTGCCAGCAGTTCACGTGACCGATACAATGAGCAGTTCTTC

abundance: -
d_gene: TRBD2
v_gene: TRBV7-2
j_gene: TRBJ2-3
CDR3aa: CASSSGRASDTQYF
CDR3nt: TGTGCCAGCAGCTCCGGGAGGGCCTCAGATACGCAGTATTTT

abundance: few
d_gene: TRBD1
v_gene: TRBV7-9
j_gene: TRBJ2-1
CDR3aa: CASSSRTGRNEQFF
CDR3nt: TGTGCCAGCAGCTCCAGGACAGGGAGGAATGAGCAGTTCTTC

abundance: -
d_gene: -
v_gene: TRBV6-1
j_gene: TRBJ2-5
CDR3aa: CASSEGIRETQYF
CDR3nt: TGTGCCAGCAGTGAGGGCATCCGCGAGACCCAGTACTTC

abundance: -
d_gene: TRBD2
v_gene: TRBV6-5
j_gene: TRBJ2-7
CDR3aa: CASSYFGRYHYEQYF
CDR3nt: TGTGCCAGCAGTTACTTCGGGAGGTATCACTACGAGCAGTACTTC

abundance: -
d_gene: -
v_gene: TRBV5-1
j_gene: TRBJ2-3
CDR3aa: CASRAGQSSGVDTQYF
CDR3nt: TGCGCCAGCAGAGCAGGACAGAGTTCAGGGGTGGATACGCAGTATTTT

abundance: -
d_gene: -
v_gene: TRBV7-3
j_gene: TRBJ2-2
CDR3aa: CASSPRGQMNTGELFF
CDR3nt: TGTGCCAGCAGCCCGCGGGGACAGATGAACACCGGGGAGCTGTTTTTT

abundance: -
d_gene: -
v_gene: TRBV28
j_gene: TRBJ2-1
CDR3aa: CASSPDQRTYNEQFF
CDR3nt: TGTGCCAGCAGCCCGGACCAGCGGACCTACAATGAGCAGTTCTTC

abundance: -
d_gene: -
v_gene: TRBV5-4
j_gene: TRBJ2-1
CDR3aa: CASSGLEKDEQFF
CDR3nt: TGTGCCAGCAGCGGCCTAGAAAAGGATGAGCAGTTCTTC

abundance: -
d_gene: TRBD1
v_gene: TRBV19
j_gene: TRBJ1-3
CDR3aa: CASSSTGGAPGNTIYF
CDR3nt: TGTGCCAGTAGTTCCACAGGGGGCGCCCCTGGAAACACCATATATTTT

abundance: -
d_gene: TRBD1
v_gene: TRBV15
j_gene: TRBJ2-1
CDR3aa: CATSSASDRVGEQFF
CDR3nt: TGTGCCACCAGCAGTGCCTCGGACAGGGTCGGTGAGCAGTTCTTC

abundance: -
d_gene: TRBD1
v_gene: TRBV7-8
j_gene: TRBJ1-4
CDR3aa: CASNGQGGTNEKLFF
CDR3nt: TGTGCCAGCAACGGACAGGGTGGAACTAATGAAAAACTGTTTTTT

abundance: once
d_gene: -
v_gene: TRBV7-2
j_gene: TRBJ2-5
CDR3aa: CASSSFSWRETQYF
CDR3nt: TGTGCCAGCAGCTCCTTCTCGTGGCGGGAGACCCAGTACTTC

abundance: -
d_gene: -
v_gene: TRBV5-1
j_gene: TRBJ1-3
CDR3aa: CASSLVGGSGNTIYF
CDR3nt: TGCGCCAGCAGCTTGGTCGGGGGCTCTGGAAACACCATATATTTT

abundance: -
d_gene: TRBD1
v_gene: TRBV30
j_gene: TRBJ1-3
CDR3aa: CAWSPGGLNTIYF
CDR3nt: TGTGCCTGGAGTCCAGGGGGGCTCAACACCATATATTTT

abundance: -
d_gene: -
v_gene: TRBV5-4
j_gene: TRBJ1-2
CDR3aa: CASSVDRNFHGYTF
CDR3nt: TGTGCCAGCAGCGTAGACAGAAATTTTCATGGCTACACCTTC

abundance: -
d_gene: -
v_gene: TRBV5-1
j_gene: TRBJ2-1
CDR3aa: CASSYRVPWADEQFF
CDR3nt: TGCGCCAGCAGCTACAGGGTGCCCTGGGCGGATGAGCAGTTCTTC

abundance: -
d_gene: TRBD2
v_gene: TRBV9
j_gene: TRBJ2-1
CDR3aa: CASSVGLAVYEQFF
CDR3nt: TGTGCCAGCAGCGTAGGACTAGCGGTTTATGAGCAGTTCTTC

abundance: -
d_gene: TRBD2
v_gene: TRBV7-3
j_gene: TRBJ2-1
CDR3aa: CASSLDAGGFGQFF
CDR3nt: TGTGCCAGCAGCTTAGACGCGGGGGGCTTTGGGCAGTTCTTC

abundance: -
d_gene: -
v_gene: TRBV5-1
j_gene: TRBJ2-1
CDR3aa: CASSLASGSYNEQFF
CDR3nt: TGCGCCAGCAGCTTGGCCAGCGGGTCCTACAATGAGCAGTTCTTC

abundance: -
d_gene: TRBD1
v_gene: TRBV18
j_gene: TRBJ1-5
CDR3aa: CASSPGQVNQPQHF
CDR3nt: TGTGCCAGCTCGCCGGGACAGGTTAACCAGCCCCAGCATTTT

abundance: -
d_gene: TRBD1
v_gene: TRBV11-1
j_gene: TRBJ1-5
CDR3aa: CASSSGQANQPQHF
CDR3nt: TGTGCCAGCAGCTCGGGACAGGCAAATCAGCCCCAGCATTTT

abundance: -
d_gene: -
v_gene: TRBV25-1
j_gene: TRBJ1-1
CDR3aa: CASSVGQNLFTEAFF
CDR3nt: TGTGCCAGCAGTGTCGGACAAAACTTATTCACTGAAGCTTTCTTT

abundance: -
d_gene: -
v_gene: TRBV10-1
j_gene: TRBJ1-1
CDR3aa: CASSEGGRNTEAFF
CDR3nt: TGCGCCAGCAGTGAGGGCGGCAGAAACACTGAAGCTTTCTTT

abundance: once
d_gene: -
v_gene: TRBV5-4
j_gene: TRBJ2-2
CDR3aa: CASSREGPGELFF
CDR3nt: TGTGCCAGCAGCCGCGAGGGGCCCGGGGAGCTGTTTTTT

abundance: -
d_gene: TRBD2
v_gene: TRBV11-2
j_gene: TRBJ2-5
CDR3aa: CASSPLSGRGGETQYF
CDR3nt: TGTGCCAGCAGCCCCCTTAGCGGGAGAGGCGGAGAGACCCAGTACTTC

abundance: -
d_gene: -
v_gene: TRBV5-8
j_gene: TRBJ1-5
CDR3aa: CASSSNQPQHF
CDR3nt: TGTGCCAGCAGCTCGAATCAGCCCCAGCATTTT

abundance: -
d_gene: TRBD1
v_gene: TRBV6-6
j_gene: TRBJ1-4
CDR3aa: CASRLPGQGLKKLFF
CDR3nt: TGTGCCAGCAGGCTCCCGGGACAGGGACTGAAAAAACTGTTTTTT

abundance: -
d_gene: -
v_gene: TRBV5-1
j_gene: TRBJ2-1
CDR3aa: CASSLPGSSYNEQFF
CDR3nt: TGCGCCAGCAGCTTGCCGGGGAGTTCCTACAATGAGCAGTTCTTC

abundance: -
d_gene: TRBD2
v_gene: TRBV5-1
j_gene: TRBJ2-1
CDR3aa: CASRRLAGGIRDNEQFF
CDR3nt: TGCGCCAGCAGACGACTAGCGGGAGGGATAAGGGACAATGAGCAGTTCTTC

abundance: -
d_gene: TRBD1
v_gene: TRBV4-1
j_gene: TRBJ2-2
CDR3aa: CASSQPYRGSTTGELFF
CDR3nt: TGCGCCAGCAGCCAACCCTACAGGGGATCCACCACCGGGGAGCTGTTTTTT

abundance: -
d_gene: TRBD1
v_gene: TRBV10-1
j_gene: TRBJ1-1
CDR3aa: CASSESGRGRMEAFF
CDR3nt: TGCGCCAGCAGTGAGTCGGGCAGGGGGCGAATGGAAGCTTTCTTT

abundance: -
d_gene: TRBD1
v_gene: TRBV5-8
j_gene: TRBJ2-7
CDR3aa: CASSMGQGSFYEQYF
CDR3nt: TGTGCCAGCAGCATGGGACAGGGGTCCTTCTACGAGCAGTACTTC

abundance: -
d_gene: -
v_gene: TRBV29-1
j_gene: TRBJ2-3
CDR3aa: CSVVGYRATDTQYF
CDR3nt: TGCAGCGTTGTGGGGTACAGGGCCACAGATACGCAGTATTTT

abundance: -
d_gene: TRBD1
v_gene: TRBV27
j_gene: TRBJ2-5
CDR3aa: CASSRHRQGAAQETQYF
CDR3nt: TGTGCCAGCAGTCGACATCGACAGGGGGCGGCTCAAGAGACCCAGTACTTC

abundance: -
d_gene: -
v_gene: TRBV15
j_gene: TRBJ2-5
CDR3aa: CATSRAGSRPMETQYF
CDR3nt: TGTGCCACCAGCAGAGCTGGTAGCAGGCCCATGGAGACCCAGTACTTC

abundance: -
d_gene: -
v_gene: TRBV28
j_gene: TRBJ2-2
CDR3aa: CASSASGAYTGELFF
CDR3nt: TGTGCCAGCAGTGCCTCAGGGGCCTACACCGGGGAGCTGTTTTTT

abundance: few
d_gene: -
v_gene: TRBV2
j_gene: TRBJ2-7
CDR3aa: CASSKQDYEQYF
CDR3nt: TGTGCCAGCAGTAAACAGGACTACGAGCAGTACTTC

abundance: -
d_gene: TRBD2
v_gene: TRBV7-2
j_gene: TRBJ2-1
CDR3aa: CASSDERELEQFF
CDR3nt: TGTGCCAGCAGCGATGAGCGGGAGCTTGAGCAGTTCTTC

abundance: -
d_gene: -
v_gene: TRBV29-1
j_gene: TRBJ2-2
CDR3aa: CSASTGELFF
CDR3nt: TGCAGCGCTAGCACCGGGGAGCTGTTTTTT

abundance: -
d_gene: TRBD1
v_gene: TRBV15
j_gene: TRBJ1-1
CDR3aa: CATSRDRVTEAFF
CDR3nt: TGTGCCACCAGCAGGGACAGGGTCACTGAAGCTTTCTTT

abundance: once
d_gene: -
v_gene: TRBV5-5
j_gene: TRBJ1-4
CDR3aa: CASSPRGMDEKLFF
CDR3nt: TGTGCCAGCAGCCCCAGGGGAATGGATGAAAAACTGTTTTTT

abundance: once
d_gene: -
v_gene: TRBV7-8
j_gene: TRBJ2-3
CDR3aa: CASSLGGFADTQYF
CDR3nt: TGTGCCAGCAGCTTAGGGGGTTTTGCAGATACGCAGTATTTT